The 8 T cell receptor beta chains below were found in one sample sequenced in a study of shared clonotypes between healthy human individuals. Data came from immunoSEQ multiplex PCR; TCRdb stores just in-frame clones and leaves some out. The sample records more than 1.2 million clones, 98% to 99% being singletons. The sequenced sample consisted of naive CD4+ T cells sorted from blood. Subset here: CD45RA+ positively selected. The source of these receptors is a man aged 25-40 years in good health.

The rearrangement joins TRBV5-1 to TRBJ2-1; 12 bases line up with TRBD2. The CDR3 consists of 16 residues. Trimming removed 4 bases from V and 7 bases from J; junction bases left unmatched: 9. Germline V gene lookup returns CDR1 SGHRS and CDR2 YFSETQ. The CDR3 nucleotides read TGCGCCAGCAGCCCTAGCGGGAGGGTCCAAATGAATGAGCAGTTCTTC. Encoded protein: CASSPSGRVQMNEQFF.

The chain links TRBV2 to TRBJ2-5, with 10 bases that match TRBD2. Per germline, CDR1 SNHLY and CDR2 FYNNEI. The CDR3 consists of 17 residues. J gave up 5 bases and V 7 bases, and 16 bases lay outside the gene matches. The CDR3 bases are TGTGCCAGCACTCAGCGGGAGGGGACAGTGCCTTGGGAGACCCAGTACTTC. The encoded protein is CASTQREGTVPWETQYF.

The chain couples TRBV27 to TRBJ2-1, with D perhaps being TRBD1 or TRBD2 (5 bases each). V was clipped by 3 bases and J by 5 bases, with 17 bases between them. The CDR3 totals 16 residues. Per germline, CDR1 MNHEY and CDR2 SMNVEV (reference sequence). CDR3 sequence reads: CASSFYGGVAHNEQFF. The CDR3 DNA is TGTGCCAGCAGTTTCTATGGGGGAGTAGCCCACAATGAGCAGTTCTTC.

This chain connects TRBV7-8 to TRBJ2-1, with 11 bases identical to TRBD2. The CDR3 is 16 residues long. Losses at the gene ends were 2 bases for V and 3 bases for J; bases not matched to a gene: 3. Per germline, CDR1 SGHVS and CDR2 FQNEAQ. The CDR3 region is CASSLRLAGHYNEQFF. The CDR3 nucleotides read TGTGCCAGCAGCTTACGACTAGCGGGACACTACAATGAGCAGTTCTTC.

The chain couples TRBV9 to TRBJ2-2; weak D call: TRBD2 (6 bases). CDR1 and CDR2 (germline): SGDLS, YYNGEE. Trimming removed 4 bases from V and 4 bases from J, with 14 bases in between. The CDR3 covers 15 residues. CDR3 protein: CASSSRLVFTGELFF. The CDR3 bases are TGTGCCAGCAGCTCCCGACTAGTTTTCACCGGGGAGCTGTTTTTT. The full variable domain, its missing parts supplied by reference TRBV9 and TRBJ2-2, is DSGVTQTPKHLITATGQRVTLRCSPRSGDLSVYWYQQSLDQGLQFLIQYYNGEERAKGNILERFSAQQFPDLHSELNLSSLELGDSALYFCASSSRLVFTGELFFGEGSRLTVL.

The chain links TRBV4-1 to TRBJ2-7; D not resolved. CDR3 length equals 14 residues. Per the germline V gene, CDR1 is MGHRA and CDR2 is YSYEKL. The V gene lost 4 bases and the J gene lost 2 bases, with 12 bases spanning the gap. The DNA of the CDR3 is TGCGCCAGCAGCCCCCATAAGTCCGCCTACGAGCAGTACTTC. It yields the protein CASSPHKSAYEQYF.

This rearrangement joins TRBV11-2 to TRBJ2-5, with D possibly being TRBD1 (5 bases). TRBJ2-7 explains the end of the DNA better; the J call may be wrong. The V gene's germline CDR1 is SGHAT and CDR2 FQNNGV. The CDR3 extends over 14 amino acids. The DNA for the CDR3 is TGTGCCAGCAGCTTAAAGAGACAGACCACCGAGCAGTACTTC. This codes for CASSLKRQTTEQYF.

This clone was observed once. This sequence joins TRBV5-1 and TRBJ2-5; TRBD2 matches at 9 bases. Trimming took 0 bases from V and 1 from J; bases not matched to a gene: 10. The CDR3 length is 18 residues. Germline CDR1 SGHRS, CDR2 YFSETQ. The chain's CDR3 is CASSLAGLAGGFQETQYF. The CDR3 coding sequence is TGCGCCAGCAGCTTGGCCGGTCTCGCGGGAGGGTTCCAAGAGACCCAGTACTTC.